Shown below are 23 T cell receptor beta chains from a single sample sequenced in a study of blood T cell repertoires in COVID-19. Assay used: immunoSEQ multiplex PCR; TCRdb lists only in-frame clones, some missing. Of about 210,000 clones listed, about four fifths are singletons. The sample was peripheral blood. The receptors derive from a woman older than 75 with COVID-19, enrolled during active disease.

The chain employs TRBV12-5 and TRBJ1-1; 12 bases map to TRBD1. CDR1 is LGHNT and CDR2 is FRNRAP in the germline V gene. This CDR3 has 14 residues. V shed 5 bases and J 7 bases; nucleotides not matched to a gene: 5. CDR3 in DNA: TGTGCTAGTGGTAGGGACAGGGGGCTTGGTGAAGCTTTCTTT. Amino acids: CASGRDRGLGEAFF.

This rearrangement joins TRBV6-5 to TRBJ2-1; 11 nucleotides align to TRBD2. Germline-derived CDR1 and CDR2 are MNHEY and SVGAGI. The ends lost 4 bases at V and 9 bases at J; junction bases unmatched: 8. The CDR3 is 15 amino acids. The CDR3 here is CASSSTSGRFREQFF. CDR3 DNA sequence: TGTGCCAGCAGTTCCACTAGCGGGAGATTTCGTGAGCAGTTCTTC.

V is TRBV2 and J is TRBJ1-2; D ambiguous. Germline V gene lookup returns CDR1 SNHLY and CDR2 FYNNEI. The V end lost 5 bases, the J end lost 4 bases, and 8 bases lay between the germline ends. This CDR3 has 12 residues. This chain's CDR3 is CASSTDLYGYTF. In nucleotides, the CDR3 is TGTGCCAGCAGTACAGATCTCTATGGCTACACCTTC. Filled out from reference TRBV2 and TRBJ1-2, the complete variable domain reads EPEVTQTPSHQVTQMGQEVILRCVPISNHLYFYWYRQILGQKVEFLVSFYNNEISEKSEIFDDQFSVERPDGSNFTLKIRSTKLEDSAMYFCASSTDLYGYTFGSGTRLTVV.

This sequence joins TRBV19 and TRBJ1-1; no clear D. The CDR3 sequence is 13 residues long. V was cut by 7 bases and J by 0 bases, with 9 bases left in between. Germline V gene lookup returns CDR1 LNHDA and CDR2 SQIVND (reference sequence). CDR3 DNA sequence: TGTGCCAGTACCCCCTCTATGAACACTGAAGCTTTCTTT. Translation gives CASTPSMNTEAFF. Complete variable domain (other parts from reference TRBV19 and TRBJ1-1): DGGITQSPKYLFRKEGQNVTLSCEQNLNHDAMYWYRQDPGQGLRLIYYSQIVNDFQKGDIAEGYSVSREKKESFPLTVTSAQKNPTAFYLCASTPSMNTEAFFGQGTRLTVV.

The genes are TRBV19 and TRBJ1-1; 7 nucleotides align to TRBD1. With 3 bases clipped from V and 4 bases from J, the junction kept 2 bases outside the gene matches. Germline CDR1 is LNHDA and CDR2 is SQIVND (reference sequence). The CDR3 is made up of 13 amino acids. CDR3 sequence: CASSMTGTTEAFF. The CDR3 nucleotides read TGTGCCAGTAGTATGACAGGGACCACTGAAGCTTTCTTT.

Ten or more counts support this clone. This chain's CDR3 is CAGSNTGELFF. The CDR3, as DNA: TGCGCCGGCTCGAACACCGGGGAGCTGTTTTTT. V is TRBV10-1 and J is TRBJ2-2, with no clear D. V lost 11 bases and J lost 0, with 4 bases in between. Germline values: CDR1 WNHNN, CDR2 SYGVQD (reference sequence). The CDR3 consists of 11 residues.

The chain links TRBV19 to TRBJ2-5, with 9 bases aligning to TRBD2. From germline, CDR1 is LNHDA and CDR2 SQIVND (reference sequence). The V gene end was trimmed by 8 bases and the J gene end by 4 bases; junction bases not matched to a gene: 5. CDR3 length: 13 residues. DNA for the CDR3: TGTGCCAGTGGCGGACTAGCGAGAGAGACCCAGTACTTC. Protein product: CASGGLARETQYF.

The chain couples TRBV27 to TRBJ2-1, with D perhaps matching TRBD2 (5 bases). This CDR3 has 17 residues. Germline V gene sequence: CDR1 MNHEY, CDR2 SMNVEV (reference sequence). Deletions cut 4 bases from V and 5 bases from J, with 21 bases between. The CDR3 coding sequence is TGTGCCAGCAGTTCCGGAAGGGCGCGGGCCTATAACAATGAGCAGTTCTTC. It yields the protein CASSSGRARAYNNEQFF.

This clone was seen only once. CDR3 in amino acids: CSGGTVTEAFF. The DNA of the CDR3 is TGCAGCGGCGGGACAGTGACTGAAGCTTTCTTT. The chain carries TRBV29-1 and TRBJ1-1; TRBD1 matches 7 bases. The germline gives CDR1 SQVTM, CDR2 ANQGSEA. V shed 7 bases and J 5 bases; nucleotides not matched to a gene: 4. The CDR3 is 11 amino acids.

The CDR3 protein is CASSISLAPYNEQFF. In DNA, the CDR3 is TGTGCCAGTAGTATAAGCCTAGCGCCTTACAATGAGCAGTTCTTC. The rearrangement links TRBV19 to TRBJ2-1, with TRBD2 as a possible D gene (6 bases). The CDR3 is made up of 15 amino acids. The germline gives CDR1 LNHDA, CDR2 SQIVND (reference sequence). Trimming pared 2 bases from V and 4 bases from J, leaving 12 bases between.

The chain recombines TRBV27 with TRBJ1-3; the D is unclear. The CDR3 has 15 residues. Germline CDR1 MNHEY, CDR2 SMNVEV (reference sequence). V lost 6 bases and J lost 2, with 14 bases in between. CDR3 sequence: CASSFSRNTGNTIYF. Written as DNA, the CDR3 is TGTGCCAGCAGCTTCTCACGAAACACTGGAAACACCATATATTTT.

This clone was observed at least ten times. V and J are TRBV12-1 and TRBJ1-4; whether TRBD1, the table's D call, matches the DNA was not checked. TRBV12-1 is noted as a pseudogene. CDR3 length: 18 residues. CDR3 sequence reads: CASTFPRQGFPTNEKLFF. CDR3 coding DNA: TGTGCCAGCACCTTTCCTAGACAGGGGTTCCCAACTAATGAAAAACTGTTTTTT.

This rearrangement joins TRBV3-1 (or the pseudogene TRBV3-2) to TRBJ1-1; no clear D gene. This CDR3 is built from 14 residues. Germline CDR1 LGHDT, CDR2 YNNKEL (reference sequence). The V and J ends lost 2 bases and 4 bases respectively, with 11 bases between them. The CDR3 sequence: CASSQSRVVTEAFF. The CDR3 nucleotides read TGTGCCAGCAGCCAATCCCGGGTGGTCACTGAAGCTTTCTTT.

The chain combines TRBV11-3 with TRBJ2-3, with 7 bases lining up with TRBD2. Per the germline V gene, CDR1 is SGHNT and CDR2 is YENEEA. This CDR3 is built from 14 residues. J gave up 3 bases and V 5 bases, and 5 bases lay outside the gene matches. The CDR3 spells CASSRGRETDTQYF. The CDR3 DNA reads as TGTGCCAGCAGCCGGGGGAGGGAGACAGATACGCAGTATTTT.

V gene TRBV6-5 combines with J gene TRBJ1-1; no definite D call. The V end lost 6 bases, the J end lost 1 base, and 9 bases lay between the germline ends. This CDR3 is built from 13 residues. Germline V gene lookup returns CDR1 MNHEY and CDR2 SVGAGI. The CDR3 DNA follows: TGTGCCAGCAGGTCCCGTTGGAACACTGAAGCTTTCTTT. It translates to CASRSRWNTEAFF.

This chain joins TRBV9 and TRBJ1-1, with unresolved D. Trimming shortened V by 0 bases and J by 0 bases, and 9 bases separated the two germline ends. CDR3 length: 15 amino acids. Per the germline V gene, CDR1 is SGDLS and CDR2 is YYNGEE. The CDR3 here is CASSVDGQMNTEAFF. The CDR3 DNA reads TGTGCCAGCAGCGTAGATGGGCAGATGAACACTGAAGCTTTCTTT.

This sequence joins TRBV5-1 and TRBJ2-5; 7 bases agree with TRBD1. The CDR3 has 14 amino acids. V dropped 3 bases and J dropped 3; count of bases not matched to a gene: 5. Germline CDR1 and CDR2: SGHRS and YFSETQ. The CDR3 DNA follows: TGCGCCAGCAGCTCTCCGACAGGGAAAGAGACCCAGTACTTC. This encodes CASSSPTGKETQYF.

The V gene is TRBV28, the J gene TRBJ1-3; D unclear. Deletions cut 4 bases from V and 2 bases from J, with 12 bases between. This CDR3 is built from 15 residues. The germline CDR1 and CDR2 sequences are MDHEN and SYDVKM. This CDR3 is CASSYPPGTGNTIYF. CDR3 nucleotides: TGTGCCAGCAGTTACCCCCCAGGAACTGGAAACACCATATATTTT.

The CDR3 protein is CASRLTSGAYEQYF. The DNA for the CDR3 is TGTGCCAGCAGGCTGACTAGCGGAGCCTACGAGCAGTACTTC. The V call is TRBV2, the J call TRBJ2-7; 9 bases fit TRBD2. Unmatched junction bases numbered 5, after V lost 6 bases and J lost 2 bases. Germline CDR1 is SNHLY and CDR2 is FYNNEI. This CDR3 has 14 amino acids.

This clone is a singleton in its sample. Within the sample, other DNA sequences also encode this same CDR3. The CDR3, as DNA: TGTGCCAGCCGACAGAGCAATCAGCCCCAGCATTTT. This sequence encodes CASRQSNQPQHF. V gene TRBV6-5 combines with J gene TRBJ1-5; D possibly corresponds to TRBD1 (5 bases). This CDR3 has 12 residues. Germline V gene lookup returns CDR1 MNHEY and CDR2 SVGAGI. The V gene lost 8 bases and the J gene lost 1 base, with 6 bases spanning the gap.

In this sample, this clone turned up a few times. This rearrangement joins TRBV5-4 to TRBJ2-2; 9 bases map to TRBD2. Unmatched junction bases numbered 7, after V lost 0 bases and J lost 7 bases. CDR3 length equals 16 residues. Germline CDR1 and CDR2: SGHNT and YYREEE (reference sequence). The CDR3 spells CASSLVSSGKVGELFF. CDR3 nucleotide sequence: TGTGCCAGCAGCTTGGTTTCTAGCGGGAAGGTCGGGGAGCTGTTTTTT.

The V and J genes are TRBV12-2 and TRBJ2-1; the table's D call of TRBD2 was not tested on the DNA. TRBV12-2 is a pseudogene. CDR3 length: 16 residues. In DNA, the CDR3 is TGTGCAAGTCGATTTACCGGGACTAGCGGTTCGAATGAGCAGTTCTTC. Translation gives CASRFTGTSGSNEQFF.

V usage is TRBV3-1 (or the pseudogene TRBV3-2) and J usage is TRBJ2-5, with D tentatively TRBD2 (6 bases). CDR3 size: 16 residues. Germline-derived CDR1 and CDR2 are LGHDT and YNNKEL (reference sequence). V shed 3 bases and J shed 0 bases, with 14 bases lying between them. The CDR3 DNA reads TGTGCCAGCAGCCATCGATTAGCGGTCAACCAAGAGACCCAGTACTTC. This sequence encodes CASSHRLAVNQETQYF.